The 27 T cell receptor beta chains below were found in one sample sequenced in a study of CD8 T cells in ankylosing spondylitis. TCRdb passed the 5' RACE reads through MiXCR, listing each CDR3 protein once. Of about 230,000 distinct CDR3 sequences listed, 7.5% to 9.5% are singletons. The sequencing sample was made of blood, either unsorted or a sorted T cell fraction (not recorded which). The origin of the receptors is a female donor with ankylosing spondylitis or in good health (not recorded which).

This clonotype has at least ten counts. This chain links TRBV5-1 with TRBJ2-4, with D perhaps matching TRBD2 (5 bases). The germline V and J ends were trimmed by 4 bases and 7 bases, with 18 bases remaining between them. Looked up from germline, CDR1 is SGHRS and CDR2 is YFSETQ. The CDR3 extends over 15 amino acids. The CDR3 nucleotides are TGCGCCAGCAGCCGATCAAGGCCCCCGGGGAACATTCAGTACTTC. Translation gives CASSRSRPPGNIQYF.

This clonotype was counted at least ten times. This chain joins TRBV24-1 and TRBJ1-2; 9 bases line up with TRBD1. V dropped 4 bases and J dropped 6; count of bases not matched to a gene: 5. Germline CDR1 is KGHDR and CDR2 is SFDVKD. The CDR3 runs to 14 residues. CDR3 coding DNA: TGTGCCACCAGTGACCCCGGGACAGGGCATGGCTACACCTTC. This codes for CATSDPGTGHGYTF.

This clonotype appeared many times. V is TRBV10-3 and J is TRBJ2-7; 8 bases align to TRBD1. The CDR3 extends over 15 amino acids. With 6 bases clipped from V and 3 bases from J, the junction kept 10 bases outside the gene matches. CDR1 is ENHRY and CDR2 is SYGVKD in the germline V gene. The CDR3 sequence is CAIRSPQGASYEQYF. The DNA of the CDR3 is TGTGCCATCAGGAGCCCTCAGGGGGCTAGCTACGAGCAGTACTTC.

The table lists this clonotype with many counts. The V and J genes are TRBV3-1 and TRBJ1-4, with D unclear. The V gene lost 3 bases and the J gene lost 6 bases, with 5 bases spanning the gap. The CDR3 is 12 amino acids. Germline CDR1 and CDR2: LGHDT and YNNKEL (reference sequence). CDR3 sequence reads: CASSQADEKLFF. The CDR3 DNA reads TGTGCCAGCAGCCAGGCCGATGAAAAACTGTTTTTT.

This sequence joins TRBV9 and TRBJ2-7; TRBD2 matches 8 bases. The CDR3 consists of 15 residues. V was clipped by 4 bases and J by 3 bases; unmatched bases: 9. Germline values: CDR1 SGDLS, CDR2 YYNGEE. The CDR3 DNA reads TGTGCCAGCAGCCCCACTAGCGGCCTAATCTACGAGCAGTACTTC. It translates to CASSPTSGLIYEQYF.

In this sample, this clonotype turned up many times. The chain couples TRBV6-1 to TRBJ2-7, with 9 bases aligning to TRBD2. V gave up 6 bases and J gave up 2 bases; unmatched junction bases: 8. The germline gives CDR1 MNHNS, CDR2 SASEGT. This CDR3 is 15 amino acids long. The CDR3 coding sequence is TGTGCCAGCAGCCGTAGCGGGAGAAGGACCTACGAGCAGTACTTC. It specifies CASSRSGRRTYEQYF.

This clonotype was found many times. V and J are TRBV7-3 and TRBJ2-2; D tentatively reads TRBD1 or TRBD2 (6 bases each). This CDR3 is 15 amino acids long. Trimming cost V 1 base and J 4 bases, with 10 bases left between them. The germline CDR1 and CDR2 sequences are SGHTA and FQGTGA. CDR3 sequence reads: CASSLRGAITGELFF. CDR3 nucleotides: TGTGCCAGCAGCTTAAGGGGGGCCATCACCGGGGAGCTGTTTTTT.

This clonotype was counted at least ten times. The chain uses TRBV25-1 and TRBJ2-7; TRBD1 is a possible D gene (5 bases). V was shortened by 5 bases and J by 5 bases, with 16 bases between the two germline ends. This CDR3 region has 14 residues. Germline values: CDR1 MGHDK, CDR2 SYGVNS. Written as DNA, the CDR3 is TGTGCCAGCAGTCCTTATTCGGAAGGGGACGAGCAGTACTTC. It specifies CASSPYSEGDEQYF.

This clonotype was found many times. In DNA form, the CDR3 reads TGTGCCAGCAGCTTACCCCGGACAGGCGATAACTATGGCTACACCTTC. Its translation is CASSLPRTGDNYGYTF. V is TRBV7-9 and J is TRBJ1-2; TRBD1 aligns across 7 bases. The length of the CDR3 is 16 residues. Germline values: CDR1 SEHNR, CDR2 FQNEAQ (reference sequence). The V and J ends lost 2 bases and 1 base, in that order; junction bases with no gene match: 7.

This clonotype was recorded at least ten times. The rearrangement links TRBV12-3 or TRBV12-4 to TRBJ2-7, with 9 bases matching TRBD1. The V segment lost 6 bases and the J segment 6 bases; nucleotides outside the gene matches: 12. The CDR3 runs to 15 residues. CDR3 DNA sequence: TGTGCCAGCAGCACAATCACCGGGACAGGGTTCGAGCAGTACTTC. Translation: CASSTITGTGFEQYF.

The sample holds many counts of this clonotype. CDR3 coding DNA: TGCAGCGTTGAAGATCGGGGCCCTTTGGATGAGCAGTTCTTC. It specifies CSVEDRGPLDEQFF. The V gene is TRBV29-1, the J gene TRBJ2-1; possibly TRBD1 or TRBD2 for D (5 bases each). Germline assignment: CDR1 SQVTM and CDR2 ANQGSEA. The CDR3 length is 14 residues. V lost 0 bases and J 8 bases, leaving 14 bases between the germline ends.

This clonotype showed up many times. The rearrangement uses TRBV9 and TRBJ2-1; D unclear. CDR1 SGDLS and CDR2 YYNGEE come from the germline V gene. The CDR3 totals 13 residues. V dropped 4 bases and J dropped 3 bases, with 8 bases sitting between them. CDR3 coding DNA: TGTGCCAGCAGCCCGGGCAGCTACAATGAGCAGTTCTTC. Protein product: CASSPGSYNEQFF. Using reference TRBV9 and TRBJ2-1 for the parts outside the CDR3, the full variable domain is DSGVTQTPKHLITATGQRVTLRCSPRSGDLSVYWYQQSLDQGLQFLIQYYNGEERAKGNILERFSAQQFPDLHSELNLSSLELGDSALYFCASSPGSYNEQFFGPGTRLTVL.

Concerning this clonotype itself: Being one base from a much bigger clone, this may be a read error. The chain combines TRBV5-5 with TRBJ1-2, with 8 bases matching TRBD1. The V segment lost 7 bases and the J segment 4 bases; nucleotides outside the gene matches: 9. Germline V lookup: CDR1 SGHKS, CDR2 YYEKEE (reference sequence). The CDR3 is 14 amino acids. The DNA of the CDR3 is TGTGCCAGCGGCCATTTGGACAGGGCCTATGGCTACACCTTC. The encoded protein is CASGHLDRAYGYTF.

Many counts were recorded for this clonotype. The genes are TRBV4-3 and TRBJ2-2; the match to TRBD2 covers 9 bases. CDR1 and CDR2 (germline): LGHNA, YSLEER. This CDR3 comprises 17 residues. The J segment lost 0 bases and the V segment lost 4 bases, leaving 6 bases of the junction unmatched. This CDR3 is CASSRLAGGSNTGELFF. CDR3 sequence (DNA): TGCGCCAGCAGCCGGTTGGCGGGAGGGTCGAACACCGGGGAGCTGTTTTTT.

This clonotype was seen at least ten times. The chain combines TRBV7-2 with TRBJ2-3; 11 bases are a match to TRBD2. This CDR3 contains 16 residues. V was clipped by 5 bases and J by 6 bases; unmatched bases: 10. Germline CDR1 and CDR2: SGHTA and FQGNSA. CDR3 loop: CASSPRLAGRMDTQYF. CDR3 DNA sequence: TGTGCCAGCAGCCCGCGACTAGCGGGGAGGATGGATACGCAGTATTTT.

This clonotype was picked up many times. This sequence joins TRBV20-1 and TRBJ2-5, with D perhaps TRBD2 (6 bases). CDR1 is DFQATT and CDR2 is SNEGSKA in the germline V gene (reference sequence). CDR3 length: 14 amino acids. V dropped 1 base and J dropped 5 bases, with 14 bases sitting between them. CDR3 DNA sequence: TGCAGTGCTAGAGGGAGGTGGAGGGCTGAGACCCAGTACTTC. It is translated as CSARGRWRAETQYF.

This clonotype was observed at least ten times. The CDR3 DNA sequence: TGTGCCAGCAGTTTCCCCCCTGGAAACTCCTACAATGAGCAGTTCTTC. This codes for CASSFPPGNSYNEQFF. The chain recombines TRBV6-2 or TRBV6-3 with TRBJ2-1; D remains ambiguous. Germline V gene lookup returns CDR1 MNHEY and CDR2 SVGEGT. V lost 4 bases to trimming and J lost 0 bases, with 13 bases between them. The CDR3 has 16 residues.

This clonotype was found many times. The chain combines TRBV3-1 with TRBJ2-7; D tentatively reads TRBD1 or TRBD2 (5 bases each). Germline lookup yields CDR1 LGHDT and CDR2 YNNKEL (reference sequence). This CDR3 is 16 amino acids long. The V gene lost 4 bases and the J gene lost 4 bases, with 20 bases spanning the gap. The CDR3 DNA sequence: TGTGCCAGCAGCCTAGGAGACCGGGACCTACTTTACGAGCAGTACTTC. Residues: CASSLGDRDLLYEQYF.

This clonotype was picked up many times. V and J are TRBV6-5 and TRBJ2-4, with a weak D call TRBD2 (6 bases). V was pared by 0 bases and J by 6 bases, with 15 bases between. The CDR3 totals 16 residues. Germline CDR1 reads MNHEY; CDR2 reads SVGAGI. CDR3 bases: TGTGCCAGCAGTTACTCGGCGCGGGGTGGGAGAAACATTCAGTACTTC. Protein: CASSYSARGGRNIQYF.

In its sample, this clonotype was seen many times. The gene calls are TRBV2 and TRBJ1-1; D is unresolved. V lost 7 bases and J 2 bases, leaving 8 bases between the germline ends. This CDR3 has 12 amino acids. Germline V gene data show CDR1 as SNHLY and CDR2 as FYNNEI. The CDR3 DNA reads TGTGCCAGCATCCCCGGTAACACTGAAGCTTTCTTT. It translates to CASIPGNTEAFF.

This clonotype was counted ten times or more. The chain links TRBV7-2 to TRBJ1-1; 8 bases line up with TRBD1. The length of the CDR3 is 13 residues. The germline gives CDR1 SGHTA, CDR2 FQGNSA. J lost 6 bases, V lost 4 bases, and 4 bases had no gene match. DNA for the CDR3: TGTGCCAGCAGCTCCAGGGGGCCTGCTGAAGCTTTCTTT. The encoded protein is CASSSRGPAEAFF.

This chain links TRBV12-3 or TRBV12-4 with TRBJ2-7; 7 bases match TRBD1. This CDR3 is 14 amino acids long. The junction had 4 bases not matched to a gene; V was cut back by 3 bases and J by 2 bases. Here the CDR3 reads CASSFMTGTYEQYF. CDR3 in DNA: TGTGCCAGCAGTTTCATGACAGGGACCTACGAGCAGTACTTC.

This clonotype occurred many times. The chain uses TRBV7-2 and TRBJ2-5, with 11 bases identical to TRBD2. V gave up 1 base and J gave up 4 bases; unmatched junction bases: 8. The CDR3 runs 17 residues. The germline V gene has CDR1 SGHTA and CDR2 FQGNSA. The CDR3 protein is CASSLGGLAVVGETQYF. The CDR3 nucleotides are TGTGCCAGCAGCTTAGGGGGACTAGCGGTGGTGGGAGAGACCCAGTACTTC.

The chain recombines TRBV5-4 with TRBJ2-1; D remains ambiguous. CDR1 and CDR2 (germline): SGHNT, YYREEE (reference sequence). V gave up 0 bases and J gave up 3 bases, with 13 bases separating them. The CDR3 runs 16 residues. CDR3 nucleotides: TGTGCCAGCAGCTTGGCGGACGGAAGTTACTACAATGAGCAGTTCTTC. Residues: CASSLADGSYYNEQFF.

This chain links TRBV15 with TRBJ2-7, with TRBD2 as a possible D gene (5 bases). This CDR3 contains 14 residues. The germline V and J ends were trimmed by 0 bases and 5 bases, with 11 bases remaining between them. CDR1 is LNHNV, CDR2 YYDKDF, per germline (reference sequence). CDR3 nucleotides: TGTGCCACCAGCAGAGATCGGAATAGCGACGAGCAGTACTTC. Protein sequence: CATSRDRNSDEQYF.

In regard to this clonotype: Being one base from a much bigger clone, this may be a read error. V gene TRBV7-9 combines with J gene TRBJ1-5; D not resolved. CDR3 length equals 14 residues. Germline V CDR1 and CDR2: SEHNR, FQNEAQ (reference sequence). The V gene lost 1 base and the J gene lost 9 bases, with 13 bases spanning the gap. CDR3 residues: CASSLDSSYRPQHF. The DNA of the CDR3 is TGTGCCAGCAGCTTAGACAGCTCTTATCGGCCCCAGCATTTT.

The rearrangement links TRBV6-5 to TRBJ1-1; the match to TRBD1 covers 7 bases. J gave up 1 base and V 2 bases, and 7 bases lay outside the gene matches. Per the germline V gene, CDR1 is MNHEY and CDR2 is SVGAGI. This CDR3 spans 16 amino acids. CDR3 DNA: TGTGCCAGCAGTTACCTAGCAGGGGGTCCGAACACTGAAGCTTTCTTT. Its protein is CASSYLAGGPNTEAFF.